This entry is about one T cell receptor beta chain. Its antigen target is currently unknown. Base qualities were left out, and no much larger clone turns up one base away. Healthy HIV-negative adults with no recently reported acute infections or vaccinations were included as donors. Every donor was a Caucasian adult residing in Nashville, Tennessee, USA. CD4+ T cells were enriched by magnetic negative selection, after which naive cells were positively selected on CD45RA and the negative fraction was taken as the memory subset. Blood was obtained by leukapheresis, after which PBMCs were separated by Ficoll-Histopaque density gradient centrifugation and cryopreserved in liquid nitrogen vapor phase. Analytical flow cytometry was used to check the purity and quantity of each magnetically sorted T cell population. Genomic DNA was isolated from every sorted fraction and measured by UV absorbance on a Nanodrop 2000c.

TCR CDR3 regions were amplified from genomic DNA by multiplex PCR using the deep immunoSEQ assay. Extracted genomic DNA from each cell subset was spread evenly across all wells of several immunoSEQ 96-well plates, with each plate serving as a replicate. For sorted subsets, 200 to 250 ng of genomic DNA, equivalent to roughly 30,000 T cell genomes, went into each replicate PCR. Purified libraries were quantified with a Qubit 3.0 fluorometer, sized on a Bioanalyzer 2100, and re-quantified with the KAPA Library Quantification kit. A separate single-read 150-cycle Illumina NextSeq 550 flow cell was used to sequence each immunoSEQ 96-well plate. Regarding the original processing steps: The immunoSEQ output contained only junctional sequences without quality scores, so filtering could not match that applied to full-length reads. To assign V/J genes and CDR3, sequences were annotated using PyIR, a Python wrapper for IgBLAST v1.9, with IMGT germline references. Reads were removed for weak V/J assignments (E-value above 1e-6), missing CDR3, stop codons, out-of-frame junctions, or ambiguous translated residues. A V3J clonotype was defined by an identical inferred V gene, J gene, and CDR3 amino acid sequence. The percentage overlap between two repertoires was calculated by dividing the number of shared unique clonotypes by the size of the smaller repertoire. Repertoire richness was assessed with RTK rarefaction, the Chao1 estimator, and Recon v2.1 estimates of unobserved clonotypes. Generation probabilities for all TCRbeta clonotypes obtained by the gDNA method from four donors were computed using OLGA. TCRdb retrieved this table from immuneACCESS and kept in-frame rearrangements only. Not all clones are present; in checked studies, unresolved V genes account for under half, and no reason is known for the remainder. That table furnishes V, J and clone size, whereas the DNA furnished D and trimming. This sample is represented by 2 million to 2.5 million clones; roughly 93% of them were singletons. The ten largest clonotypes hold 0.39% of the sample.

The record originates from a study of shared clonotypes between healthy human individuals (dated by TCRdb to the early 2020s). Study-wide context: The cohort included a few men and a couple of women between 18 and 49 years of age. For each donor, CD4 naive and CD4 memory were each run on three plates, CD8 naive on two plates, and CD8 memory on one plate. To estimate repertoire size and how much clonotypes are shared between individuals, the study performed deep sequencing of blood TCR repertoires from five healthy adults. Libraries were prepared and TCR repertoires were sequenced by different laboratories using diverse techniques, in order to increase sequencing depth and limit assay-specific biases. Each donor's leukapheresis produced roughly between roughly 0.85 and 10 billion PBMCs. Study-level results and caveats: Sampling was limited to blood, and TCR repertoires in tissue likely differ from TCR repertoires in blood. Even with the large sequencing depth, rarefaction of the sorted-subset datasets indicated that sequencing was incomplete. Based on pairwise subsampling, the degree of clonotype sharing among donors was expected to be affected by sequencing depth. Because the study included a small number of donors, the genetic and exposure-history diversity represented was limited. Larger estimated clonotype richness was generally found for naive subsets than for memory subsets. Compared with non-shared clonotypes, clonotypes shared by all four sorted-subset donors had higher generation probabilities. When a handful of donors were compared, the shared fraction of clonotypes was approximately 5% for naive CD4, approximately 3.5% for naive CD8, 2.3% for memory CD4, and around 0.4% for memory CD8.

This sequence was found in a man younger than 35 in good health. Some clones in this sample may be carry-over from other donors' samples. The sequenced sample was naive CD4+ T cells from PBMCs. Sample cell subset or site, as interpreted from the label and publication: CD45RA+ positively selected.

The CDR3 reads as follows: CAPRGASGSFTGELFF. Read as DNA, the sequence is TGTGCTCCGCGGGGGGCTAGCGGGAGCTTCACCGGGGAGCTGTTTTTT. The rearranged chain carries TRBV19 and TRBJ2-2, with 10 bases matching TRBD2. For CDR1 and CDR2, the germline V gene (reference sequence) lists LNHDA and SQIVND. Inclusive of the bounding cysteine and phenylalanine, the CDR3 is 16 residues long. Here the CDR3 DNA is all that survives: 48 bases in frame from base 1.